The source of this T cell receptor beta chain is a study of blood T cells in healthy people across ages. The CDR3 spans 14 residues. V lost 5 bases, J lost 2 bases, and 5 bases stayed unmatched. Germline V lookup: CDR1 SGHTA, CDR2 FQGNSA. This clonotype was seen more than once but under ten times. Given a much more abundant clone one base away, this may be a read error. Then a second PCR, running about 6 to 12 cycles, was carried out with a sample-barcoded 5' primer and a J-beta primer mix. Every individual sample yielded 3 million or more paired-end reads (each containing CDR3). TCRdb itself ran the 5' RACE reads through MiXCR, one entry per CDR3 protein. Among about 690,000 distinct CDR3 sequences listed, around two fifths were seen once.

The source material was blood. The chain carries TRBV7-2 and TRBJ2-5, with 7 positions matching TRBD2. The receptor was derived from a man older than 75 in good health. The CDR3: CASSRVGGQETQYF. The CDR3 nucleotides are TGTGCCAGCAGCCGCGTGGGAGGGCAAGAGACCCAGTACTTC.